This entry lists 15 T cell receptor beta chains sequenced from one sample in a study of T cells in Graves' hyperthyroidism and ophthalmopathy. Researchers amplified the TCR beta CDR3 regions from RNA transcripts. Initially, a first-round RT-PCR of the TCR CDR3 employed the HTBI primer set. MiXCR, run by TCRdb on the multiplex PCR reads, gives a single entry per CDR3 protein. The table shows 450,000 to 700,000 distinct CDR3 sequences, with 35% to 55% occurring only once. Sequencing was done on a sample of peripheral blood or thyroid tissue (not recorded which). The receptors were gathered from an adult woman with Graves' disease, either hyperthyroidism or ophthalmopathy (not recorded which).

This clonotype was detected ten times or more. The chain recombines TRBV5-8 with TRBJ1-2; D gene uncertain. This CDR3 is built from 11 residues. The germline CDR1 and CDR2 sequences are SGHTS and YDEGEE. V was pared by 4 bases and J by 2 bases, with 3 bases between. Here the CDR3 reads CASSKNYGYTF. Here the CDR3 DNA reads TGTGCCAGCAGCAAGAACTATGGCTACACCTTC.

The chain uses TRBV29-1 and TRBJ1-2; TRBD1 might be the D (6 bases). Trimming stripped 7 bases from V and 8 bases from J, with 11 bases between. Germline V lookup: CDR1 SQVTM, CDR2 ANQGSEA. The CDR3 length is 10 residues. CDR3 protein: CSEGGRGYTF. CDR3 in DNA: TGCAGCGAGGGGGGGCGAGGCTACACCTTC.

The sample holds a few counts of this clonotype. The rearrangement uses TRBV6-1 and TRBJ1-6; 7 bases align to TRBD1. Germline trimming cut 4 bases from V and 7 bases from J; bases unmatched to any gene: 10. CDR3 length equals 16 residues. CDR1 is MNHNS, CDR2 SASEGT, per germline. The DNA of the CDR3 is TGTGCCAGCAGTGCTACCCTCGGACAGGAAAATTCACCCCTCCACTTT. Its translation is CASSATLGQENSPLHF.

Of note for this clonotype: A much larger clone lies a single base off, so this may be a read error. The rearrangement uses TRBV5-6 and TRBJ1-4, with D possibly matching TRBD1 (5 bases). The CDR3 has 15 residues. Between the trimmed V and J ends, which lost 9 bases and 0 bases, there was a span of 15 bases. Per germline, CDR1 SGHDT and CDR2 YYEEEE. CDR3: CAIRGTVATNEKLFF. The CDR3 region has the DNA TGTGCCATCAGAGGGACCGTTGCAACTAATGAAAAACTGTTTTTT.

This clonotype was seen many times. The rearrangement uses TRBV6-5 and TRBJ1-5, with 7 bases that match TRBD1. Germline values: CDR1 MNHEY, CDR2 SVGAGI. V shed 6 bases and J 9 bases; nucleotides not matched to a gene: 8. The CDR3 runs to 13 residues. Here the CDR3 reads CASSLNRGRPQHF. The DNA for the CDR3 is TGTGCCAGCAGCTTAAACAGGGGTCGGCCCCAGCATTTT.

The rearrangement links TRBV10-3 to TRBJ1-5; 10 bases fit TRBD1. The germline gives CDR1 ENHRY, CDR2 SYGVKD. The CDR3 spans 15 residues. V shed 7 bases and J 2 bases; nucleotides not matched to a gene: 5. In DNA, the CDR3 is TGTGCCATCACCAGGGGGACAGGGGGCAATCAGCCCCAGCATTTT. Residues: CAITRGTGGNQPQHF.

In its sample, this clonotype was seen many times. The chain carries TRBV4-2 and TRBJ2-6; either TRBD1 or TRBD2 may fit D (5 bases each). Trimming stripped 0 bases from V and 0 bases from J, with 9 bases between. Germline CDR1 reads LGHNA; CDR2 reads YNFKEQ. CDR3 size: 17 residues. The CDR3 reads CASSQEGTSSGANVLTF. The CDR3 region has the DNA TGTGCCAGCAGCCAAGAAGGGACGAGCTCTGGGGCCAACGTCCTGACTTTC.

This clonotype showed up just a few times. V and J are TRBV10-3 and TRBJ1-1; D might be TRBD1 (5 bases). Germline lookup yields CDR1 ENHRY and CDR2 SYGVKD. CDR3 size: 13 residues. V lost 6 bases to trimming and J lost 2 bases, with 10 bases between them. Here the CDR3 DNA reads TGTGCCATCAGCAGGGACGGAAACACTGAAGCTTTCTTT. Its protein is CAISRDGNTEAFF.

V gene TRBV5-1 combines with J gene TRBJ1-4, with TRBD1 matching 9 bases. CDR1 is SGHRS, CDR2 YFSETQ, per germline. After removal of 0 bases from V and 10 bases from J, the junction contained 7 bases not matched to a gene. The CDR3 spans 15 residues. CDR3 in amino acids: CASSLVGQGGRKLFF. The CDR3 DNA follows: TGCGCCAGCAGCTTGGTGGGACAGGGTGGCAGAAAACTGTTTTTT.

The chain carries TRBV20-1 and TRBJ1-1; 7 bases are shared with TRBD1. V gave up 1 base and J gave up 1 base; unmatched junction bases: 3. CDR3 length: 14 amino acids. Germline V gene sequence: CDR1 DFQATT, CDR2 SNEGSKA (reference sequence). The CDR3 nucleotides are TGCAGTGCTAGAGGGGACAGTACGAACACTGAAGCTTTCTTT. Residues: CSARGDSTNTEAFF.

This clonotype was observed many times. The gene calls are TRBV12-3 or TRBV12-4 and TRBJ2-2; no firm D call. V lost 0 bases and J 0 bases, leaving 5 bases between the germline ends. This CDR3 is 15 amino acids long. The CDR3 protein is CASSLASANTGELFF. DNA of the CDR3: TGTGCCAGCAGTTTAGCGTCTGCGAACACCGGGGAGCTGTTTTTT.

As regards this clonotype: A read error is possible here, since a much larger clone lies one base away. V is TRBV7-8 and J is TRBJ1-5; D remains unclear. The germline V gene encodes CDR1 SGHVS and CDR2 FQNEAQ. V gave up 2 bases and J gave up 9 bases, with 8 bases separating them. The CDR3 extends over 12 amino acids. This CDR3 is CASSLKSRPQHF. DNA for the CDR3: TGTGCCAGCAGCTTAAAATCTCGGCCCCAGCATTTT.

V gene TRBV9 combines with J gene TRBJ1-1; D uncertain. CDR3 size: 13 residues. Germline V gives CDR1 SGDLS, CDR2 YYNGEE. V lost 0 bases and J lost 4, with 7 bases in between. The CDR3, as DNA: TGTGCCAGCAGCGTAGGTGCGGCCACTGAAGCTTTCTTT. Amino acids: CASSVGAATEAFF.

This clonotype was seen ten or more times. The J gene is TRBJ2-7, the V gene TRBV2; 7 bases fit TRBD1. Unmatched junction bases numbered 2, after V lost 4 bases and J lost 5 bases. Germline-derived CDR1 and CDR2 are SNHLY and FYNNEI. The CDR3 runs to 12 residues. The CDR3 DNA reads as TGTGCCAGCAGTGGACAGGGCGACGAGCAGTACTTC. Translation gives CASSGQGDEQYF.

This chain connects TRBV11-1 to TRBJ2-1; no clear D. Germline V gene sequence: CDR1 SGHAT, CDR2 FQDESV (reference sequence). V lost 5 bases, J lost 2 bases, and 7 bases lay in between. The CDR3 is 13 residues long. The CDR3 here is CASSPRTYNEQFF. Here the CDR3 DNA reads TGTGCCAGCAGCCCGCGGACCTACAATGAGCAGTTCTTC.